A single sample is the source of the 12 T cell receptor beta chains below, sequenced in a study of blood T cells in healthy people across ages. With a J-beta primer mix and a sample-barcoded 5' primer, a second PCR ran about 7 to 11 cycles. TCRdb re-called the 5' RACE reads through MiXCR, storing one row per CDR3 protein. The data show 650,000 to 1,000,000 distinct CDR3 sequences, roughly 34% seen once. The specimen was blood. The receptor set was obtained from a man between 18 and 35 years old in good health.

The chain has TRBV7-2 and TRBJ2-2; D is possibly TRBD2 (6 bases). The germline V gene encodes CDR1 SGHTA and CDR2 FQGNSA. The CDR3 covers 15 residues. V was clipped by 1 base and J by 6 bases, with 12 bases between them. In DNA form, the CDR3 reads TGTGCCAGCAGCTTAGGAGGAAGCGGGTCCGGGGAGCTGTTTTTT. Protein product: CASSLGGSGSGELFF.

In this sample, this clonotype turned up once. The V and J genes are TRBV2 and TRBJ2-1; 9 positions agree with TRBD2. V was pared by 6 bases and J by 13 bases, with 19 bases of the junction left unmatched. The germline V gene encodes CDR1 SNHLY and CDR2 FYNNEI. CDR3 length equals 16 residues. The CDR3 DNA reads as TGTGCCAGCAGCCTTGGGGGGGGACTAGCTTGGGAGACCCAGTTCTTC. Protein: CASSLGGGLAWETQFF.

The sample holds a few counts of this clonotype. This sequence joins TRBV6-6 and TRBJ2-1; 10 nucleotides align to TRBD2. The germline V gene encodes CDR1 MNHNY and CDR2 SVGAGI (reference sequence). V shed 6 bases, J shed 5 bases, and the junction held 10 bases outside the gene matches. This CDR3 has 16 residues. The CDR3 is CASSPTERGGHNEQFF. In DNA, the CDR3 is TGTGCCAGCAGCCCCACAGAGCGGGGGGGACACAATGAGCAGTTCTTC.

This clonotype was seen only a few times. The chain links TRBV28 to TRBJ2-1; D remains ambiguous. V lost 6 bases and J lost 0, with 12 bases in between. The CDR3 consists of 15 residues. CDR1 and CDR2 from the germline V gene are MDHEN and SYDVKM. CDR3 nucleotide sequence: TGTGCCAGCAGGCTACAGTTAAGCTCCTACAATGAGCAGTTCTTC. Protein product: CASRLQLSSYNEQFF.

The sample holds a few counts of this clonotype. V is TRBV6-5 and J is TRBJ2-1; D may be TRBD1 (5 bases). There are 14 residues in the CDR3. V dropped 4 bases and J dropped 2 bases, with 9 bases sitting between them. Germline lookup yields CDR1 MNHEY and CDR2 SVGAGI. The CDR3 here is CASSSQGPYNEQFF. In DNA form, the CDR3 reads TGTGCCAGCAGTTCCCAGGGTCCCTACAATGAGCAGTTCTTC.

The J gene is TRBJ2-1, the V gene TRBV5-6, with D uncertain. Looked up from germline, CDR1 is SGHDT and CDR2 is YYEEEE. This CDR3 comprises 11 residues. V lost 4 bases to trimming and J lost 8 bases, with 7 bases between them. Here the CDR3 DNA reads TGTGCCAGCAGCAGAGAAGATGAGCAGTTCTTC. This codes for CASSREDEQFF.

This clonotype turned up a few times. J is TRBJ1-4 and V is TRBV6-6, with 8 bases that match TRBD1. The CDR3 runs to 15 residues. Germline CDR1 MNHNY, CDR2 SVGAGI (reference sequence). V lost 7 bases to trimming and J lost 8 bases; unmatched junction nucleotides: 12. The CDR3 reads CASTLIGQGGEKLFF. CDR3 DNA sequence: TGTGCCAGCACTCTAATTGGACAGGGAGGGGAAAAACTGTTTTTT.

This clonotype was found a few times. The V gene is TRBV7-9, the J gene TRBJ1-2, with D unresolved. Trimming removed 1 base at V and 6 bases at J, with 18 bases between. In germline, CDR1 is SEHNR, CDR2 FQNEAQ (reference sequence). The CDR3 is 16 residues long. Here the CDR3 reads CASSLEVLARSDGYTF. The DNA for the CDR3 is TGTGCCAGCAGCTTAGAGGTTCTGGCCCGCTCCGATGGCTACACCTTC.

This clonotype was found a few times. The rearrangement uses TRBV12-3 or TRBV12-4 and TRBJ1-4, with TRBD1 matching over 8 bases. Trimming took 6 bases from V and 4 from J; bases not matched to a gene: 7. The CDR3 extends over 15 amino acids. Here the CDR3 DNA reads TGTGCCAGCAGGGTGGACAGGGTCTTTAATGAAAAACTGTTTTTT. This translates into CASRVDRVFNEKLFF.

This chain joins TRBV20-1 and TRBJ2-1; a weak D match, TRBD2 (6 bases). Trimming shortened V by 5 bases and J by 8 bases, and 13 bases separated the two germline ends. This CDR3 comprises 12 residues. The germline V gene encodes CDR1 DFQATT and CDR2 SNEGSKA (reference sequence). CDR3: CSALRDSDEQFF. DNA of the CDR3: TGCAGTGCTCTCCGGGACTCCGATGAGCAGTTCTTC.

The CDR3 sequence is CASTRPGEHYNEQYF. CDR3 sequence (DNA): TGCGCCAGCACCAGACCGGGGGAACACTACAATGAGCAGTACTTC. This chain uses TRBV5-1 with TRBJ2-5, with D perhaps TRBD2 (6 bases). V was cut by 6 bases and J by 11 bases, with 26 bases left in between. The CDR3 contains 15 residues. Per the germline V gene, CDR1 is SGHRS and CDR2 is YFSETQ.

The V gene is TRBV7-9, the J gene TRBJ1-1, with D hard to call. Trimming removed 2 bases from V and 5 bases from J, with 15 bases in between. The V gene's germline CDR1 is SEHNR and CDR2 FQNEAQ (reference sequence). CDR3 length: 15 amino acids. This chain's CDR3 is CASSLTGYLGTEAFF. CDR3 sequence (DNA): TGTGCCAGCAGCTTAACGGGGTACTTGGGTACTGAAGCTTTCTTT.